This T cell receptor beta chain was recovered during a study of memory CD4+ T cells and cytomegalovirus serostatus. Assay: immunoSEQ multiplex PCR; the TCRdb copy retains only in-frame clones and omits some. This table holds approximately 50,000 clones, about 80% found once. The V end lost 2 bases, the J end lost 6 bases, and 12 bases lay between the germline ends. The germline V gene has CDR1 ENHRY and CDR2 SYGVKD. The CDR3 runs 14 residues. With regard to this clone: Its target is unknown.

Study conclusions and caveats: Repertoires predicted CMV serostatus with median bootstrapped AUC of about 0.95.

Single viable CD3+CD4+CD8-CD45RO+ cells were sorted as the memory CD4+ T cells. The origin of this receptor is an adult in good health and CMV-seropositive. The J gene is TRBJ2-3, the V gene TRBV10-3; D is perhaps TRBD1 or TRBD2 (6 bases each). The source material was memory CD4+ T cells from blood. CDR3 nucleotides: TGTGCCATCAGTGAGGAGGGGGGCCCGGATACGCAGTATTTT. This gives the protein CAISEEGGPDTQYF.